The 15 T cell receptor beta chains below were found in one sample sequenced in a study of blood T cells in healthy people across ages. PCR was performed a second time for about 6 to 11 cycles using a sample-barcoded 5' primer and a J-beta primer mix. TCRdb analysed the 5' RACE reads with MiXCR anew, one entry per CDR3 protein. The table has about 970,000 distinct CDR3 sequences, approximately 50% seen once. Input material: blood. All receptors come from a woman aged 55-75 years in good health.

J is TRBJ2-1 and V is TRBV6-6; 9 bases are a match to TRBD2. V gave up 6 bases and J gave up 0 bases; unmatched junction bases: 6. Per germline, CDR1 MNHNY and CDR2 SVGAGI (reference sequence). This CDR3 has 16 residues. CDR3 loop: CASRGALAGSYNEQFF. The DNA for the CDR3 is TGTGCCAGCAGGGGGGCACTAGCGGGCTCCTACAATGAGCAGTTCTTC.

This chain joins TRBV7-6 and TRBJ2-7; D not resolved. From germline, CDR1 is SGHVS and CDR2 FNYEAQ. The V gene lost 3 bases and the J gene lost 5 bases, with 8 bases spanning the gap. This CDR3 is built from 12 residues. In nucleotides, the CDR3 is TGTGCCAGCAGCTTGAGCACCGACGAGCAGTACTTC. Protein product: CASSLSTDEQYF.

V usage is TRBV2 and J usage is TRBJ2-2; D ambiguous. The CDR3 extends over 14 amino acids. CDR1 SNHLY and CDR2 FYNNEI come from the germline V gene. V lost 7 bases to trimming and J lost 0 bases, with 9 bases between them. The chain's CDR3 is CASMPPANTGELFF. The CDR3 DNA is TGTGCCAGCATGCCCCCCGCGAACACCGGGGAGCTGTTTTTT.

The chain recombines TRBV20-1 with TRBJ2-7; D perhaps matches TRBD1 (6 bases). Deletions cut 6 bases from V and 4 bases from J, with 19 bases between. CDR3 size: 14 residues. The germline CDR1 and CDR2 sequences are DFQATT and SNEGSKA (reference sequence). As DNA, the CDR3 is TGCAGTGCCCCCCTCGAGGACAGCCTTTACGAGCAGTACTTC. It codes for CSAPLEDSLYEQYF.

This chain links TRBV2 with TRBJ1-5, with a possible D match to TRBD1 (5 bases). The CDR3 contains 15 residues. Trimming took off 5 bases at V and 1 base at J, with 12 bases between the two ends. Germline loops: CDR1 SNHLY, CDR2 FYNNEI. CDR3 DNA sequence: TGTGCCAGCAGTCCGGAGGGGAGCAGCAATCAGCCCCAGCATTTT. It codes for CASSPEGSSNQPQHF.

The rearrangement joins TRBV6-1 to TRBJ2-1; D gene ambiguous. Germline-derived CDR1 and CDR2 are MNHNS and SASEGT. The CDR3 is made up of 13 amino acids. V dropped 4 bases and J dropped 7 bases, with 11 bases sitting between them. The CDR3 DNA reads TGTGCCAGCAGTGGGCCGTCCTGGAATGAGCAGTTCTTC. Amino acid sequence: CASSGPSWNEQFF.

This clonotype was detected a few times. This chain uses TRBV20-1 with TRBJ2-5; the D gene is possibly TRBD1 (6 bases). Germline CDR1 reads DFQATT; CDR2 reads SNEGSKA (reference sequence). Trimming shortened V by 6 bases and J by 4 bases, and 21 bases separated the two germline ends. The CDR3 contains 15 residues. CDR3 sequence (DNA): TGCAGTGCGAGACCACCGGGACAAGCCGGAGAGACCCAGTACTTC. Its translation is CSARPPGQAGETQYF.

The CDR3 is CASSLAGLAGVNEQFF. The DNA for the CDR3 is TGTGCCAGCAGTTTGGCGGGACTAGCGGGAGTCAATGAGCAGTTCTTC. V is TRBV12-3 or TRBV12-4 and J is TRBJ2-1, with 14 bases lining up with TRBD2. The CDR3 contains 16 residues. The ends lost 3 bases at V and 6 bases at J; junction bases unmatched: 4.

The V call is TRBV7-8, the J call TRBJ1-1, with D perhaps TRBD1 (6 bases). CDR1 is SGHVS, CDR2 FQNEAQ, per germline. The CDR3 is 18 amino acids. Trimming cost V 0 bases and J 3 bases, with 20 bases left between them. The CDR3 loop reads CASSLALLGGAVDTEAFF. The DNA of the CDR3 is TGTGCCAGCAGCTTAGCTCTGTTGGGGGGGGCGGTGGACACTGAAGCTTTCTTT.

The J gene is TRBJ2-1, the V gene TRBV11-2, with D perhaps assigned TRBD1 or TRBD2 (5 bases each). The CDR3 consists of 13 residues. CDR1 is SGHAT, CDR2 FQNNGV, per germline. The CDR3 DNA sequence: TGTGTCTCGCGTCGGGACGGATACAATGAGCAGTTCTTC. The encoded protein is CVSRRDGYNEQFF.

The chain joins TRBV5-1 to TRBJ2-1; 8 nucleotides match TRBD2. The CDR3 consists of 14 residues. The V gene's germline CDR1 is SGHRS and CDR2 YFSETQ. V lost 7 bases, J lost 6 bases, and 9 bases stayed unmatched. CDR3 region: CASEELADRNEQFF. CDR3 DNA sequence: TGCGCCAGCGAGGAACTAGCGGACCGCAATGAGCAGTTCTTC.

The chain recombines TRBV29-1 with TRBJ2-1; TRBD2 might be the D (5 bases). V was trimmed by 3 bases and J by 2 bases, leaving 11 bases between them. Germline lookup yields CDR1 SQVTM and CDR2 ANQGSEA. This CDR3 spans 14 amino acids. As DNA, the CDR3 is TGCAGCGTTGACAATACGGGGACCTACAATGAGCAGTTCTTC. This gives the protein CSVDNTGTYNEQFF.

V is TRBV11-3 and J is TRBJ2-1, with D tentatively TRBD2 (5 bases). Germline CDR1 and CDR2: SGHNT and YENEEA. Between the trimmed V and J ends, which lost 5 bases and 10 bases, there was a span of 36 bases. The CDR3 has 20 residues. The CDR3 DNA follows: TGTGCCAGCAGCCGCCCCGACACCCCAGGTCGGAGGTTTGAGTTAGACGAGCAGTTCTTC. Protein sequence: CASSRPDTPGRRFELDEQFF.

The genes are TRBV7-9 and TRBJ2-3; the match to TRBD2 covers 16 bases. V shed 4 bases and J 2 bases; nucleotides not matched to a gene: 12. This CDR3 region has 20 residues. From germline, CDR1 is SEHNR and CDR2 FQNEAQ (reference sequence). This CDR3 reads CASSSAGLAGGDYVTDTQYF. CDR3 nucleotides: TGTGCCAGCAGCTCCGCGGGACTAGCGGGAGGGGACTATGTCACAGATACGCAGTATTTT.

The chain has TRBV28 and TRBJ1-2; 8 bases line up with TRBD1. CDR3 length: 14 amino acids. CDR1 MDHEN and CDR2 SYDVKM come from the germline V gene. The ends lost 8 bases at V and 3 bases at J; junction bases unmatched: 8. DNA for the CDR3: TGTGCCAGCCACCCCCAGGGGGCCTACTATGGCTACACCTTC. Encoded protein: CASHPQGAYYGYTF.